Listed here are 13 T cell receptor beta chains from one sample, sequenced in a study of blood T cell repertoires in COVID-19. Using immunoSEQ multiplex PCR, the repertoire was profiled, and TCRdb retains in-frame clones only, with some absent. The sample lists over 85,000 clones; approximately 83% were seen once. Input material: peripheral blood. Source of these receptors: a man aged 60-69 years with acute or convalescent COVID-19.

A remark on this clone: Germline is not matched at one junction end, which may reflect a read error. V and J are TRBV7-7 and TRBJ2-3; 8 nucleotides align to TRBD1. The germline V gene encodes CDR1 SSHAT and CDR2 FNYEAQ (reference sequence). This CDR3 has 17 amino acids. The CDR3, as DNA: TGTGCTAGCAGCTTAGGGAGGCGGACAGGGAACCCAGATACGCAGTATTTT. Protein product: CASSLGRRTGNPDTQYF.

This chain links TRBV3-1 (or the pseudogene TRBV3-2) with TRBJ2-1; D not resolved. CDR3 length: 11 amino acids. Trimming removed 1 base from V and 8 bases from J, with 3 bases in between. Germline loops: CDR1 LGHDT, CDR2 YNNKEL (reference sequence). The CDR3 here is CASSQVDEQFF. CDR3 sequence (DNA): TGTGCCAGCAGCCAAGTCGATGAGCAGTTCTTC.

The V gene is TRBV29-1, the J gene TRBJ2-1, with 10 bases fitting TRBD2. In germline, CDR1 is SQVTM, CDR2 ANQGSEA. V trimming: 8 bases; J trimming: 2 bases; junction bases outside the gene matches: 6. The CDR3 contains 14 residues. The CDR3 sequence: CSSSGGGTYNEQFF. The CDR3 DNA reads TGCAGCTCGAGCGGGGGGGGAACCTACAATGAGCAGTTCTTC.

The chain carries TRBV6-2 or TRBV6-3 and TRBJ2-7; weak D call: TRBD1 (5 bases). CDR3 length: 15 residues. Trimming cost V 0 bases and J 4 bases, with 13 bases left between them. CDR1 and CDR2 from the germline V gene are MNHEY and SVGEGT. CDR3 region: CASSYSPGRRYEQYF. CDR3 in DNA: TGTGCCAGCAGTTACTCCCCAGGGCGTCGGTACGAGCAGTACTTC.

V usage is TRBV10-3 and J usage is TRBJ2-7; maybe TRBD2 (6 bases). CDR3 length: 15 amino acids. The germline gives CDR1 ENHRY, CDR2 SYGVKD. Trimming cost V 5 bases and J 1 base, with 15 bases left between them. The CDR3: CAISTRGSASYEQYF. CDR3 coding DNA: TGTGCCATCAGTACACGGGGGAGTGCATCCTACGAGCAGTACTTC.

This clone was observed a few times. This chain joins TRBV6-2 or TRBV6-3 and TRBJ2-3, with 10 bases matching TRBD2. V dropped 5 bases and J dropped 0; count of bases not matched to a gene: 5. Germline CDR1 is MNHEY and CDR2 is SVGEGT. The CDR3 has 16 amino acids. The CDR3 DNA reads TGTGCCAGCAGTCTAGCGGGAGCGTTAAGCACAGATACGCAGTATTTT. This encodes CASSLAGALSTDTQYF.

This chain links TRBV5-1 with TRBJ2-7, with a possible D match to TRBD1 (6 bases). The germline CDR1 and CDR2 sequences are SGHRS and YFSETQ. V was cut by 2 bases and J by 5 bases, with 14 bases left in between. There are 14 residues in the CDR3. The CDR3 here is CASSFTGNGNEQYF. As DNA, the CDR3 is TGCGCCAGCAGCTTTACAGGGAACGGTAACGAGCAGTACTTC.

This rearrangement joins TRBV6-5 to TRBJ1-6, with 9 bases identical to TRBD1. V was clipped by 6 bases and J by 7 bases; unmatched bases: 4. The CDR3 loop spans 14 amino acids. Germline CDR1 and CDR2: MNHEY and SVGAGI. CDR3 in amino acids: CASRLGQGNSPLHF. The CDR3 DNA reads TGTGCCAGCAGGTTGGGACAGGGAAATTCACCCCTCCACTTT.

The chain recombines TRBV5-5 with TRBJ2-7; 10 bases fit TRBD2. V trimming: 0 bases; J trimming: 7 bases; junction bases outside the gene matches: 7. The germline CDR1 and CDR2 sequences are SGHKS and YYEKEE (reference sequence). The CDR3 extends over 15 amino acids. The CDR3: CASSLGAGGPREQYF. The CDR3 DNA sequence: TGTGCCAGCAGCTTGGGAGCGGGAGGGCCACGGGAGCAGTACTTC.

V and J are TRBV5-1 and TRBJ2-7, with 7 bases lining up with TRBD1. The CDR3 consists of 14 residues. Germline V CDR1 and CDR2: SGHRS, YFSETQ. V lost 0 bases and J lost 1; bases outside the gene matches: 1. CDR3 nucleotides: TGCGCCAGCAGCTTGGCGGACAGGTCCTACGAGCAGTACTTC. This encodes CASSLADRSYEQYF.

The chain uses TRBV19 and TRBJ1-1; 7 bases match TRBD1. In germline, CDR1 is LNHDA, CDR2 SQIVND (reference sequence). Trimming at V came to 11 bases and at J to 5 bases, leaving 20 bases not matched to a gene. The CDR3 spans 16 residues. The CDR3, as DNA: TGTGCCTCCTTACCGGGACAGCGATTACAGGGGACTGAAGCTTTCTTT. Protein: CASLPGQRLQGTEAFF. Drawing the rest from reference TRBV19 and TRBJ1-1, the complete variable domain is DGGITQSPKYLFRKEGQNVTLSCEQNLNHDAMYWYRQDPGQGLRLIYYSQIVNDFQKGDIAEGYSVSREKKESFPLTVTSAQKNPTAFYLCASLPGQRLQGTEAFFGQGTRLTVV.

V usage is TRBV5-4 and J usage is TRBJ2-5, with TRBD2 as a possible D gene (6 bases). V gave up 3 bases and J gave up 1 base, with 10 bases separating them. From germline, CDR1 is SGHNT and CDR2 YYREEE (reference sequence). The CDR3 runs to 14 residues. CDR3 coding DNA: TGTGCCAGCAGCTCCCGGGACTTCCAAGAGACCCAGTACTTC. This codes for CASSSRDFQETQYF.

The V and J genes are TRBV11-2 and TRBJ2-5; D possibly corresponds to TRBD2 (5 bases). CDR3 length equals 13 residues. Germline V lookup: CDR1 SGHAT, CDR2 FQNNGV. Trimming took 2 bases from V and 9 from J, leaving 13 bases between them. This chain's CDR3 is CASSLSLTRAQYF. Written as DNA, the CDR3 is TGTGCCAGCAGCTTATCCCTGACGAGGGCCCAGTACTTC.